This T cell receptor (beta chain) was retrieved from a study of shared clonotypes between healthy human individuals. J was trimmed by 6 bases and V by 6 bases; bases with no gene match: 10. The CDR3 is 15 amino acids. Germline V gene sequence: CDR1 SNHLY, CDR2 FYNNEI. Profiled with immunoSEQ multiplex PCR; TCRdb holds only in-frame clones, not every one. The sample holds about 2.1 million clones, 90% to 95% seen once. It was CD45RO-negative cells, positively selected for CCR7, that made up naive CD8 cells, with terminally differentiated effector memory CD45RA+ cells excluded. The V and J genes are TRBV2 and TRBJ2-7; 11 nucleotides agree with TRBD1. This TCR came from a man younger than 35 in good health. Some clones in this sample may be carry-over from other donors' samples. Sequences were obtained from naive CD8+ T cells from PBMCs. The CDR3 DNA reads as TGTGCCAGCAGGGGATCCGGGACAGGGGGTATCGAGCAGTACTTC. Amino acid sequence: CASRGSGTGGIEQYF.